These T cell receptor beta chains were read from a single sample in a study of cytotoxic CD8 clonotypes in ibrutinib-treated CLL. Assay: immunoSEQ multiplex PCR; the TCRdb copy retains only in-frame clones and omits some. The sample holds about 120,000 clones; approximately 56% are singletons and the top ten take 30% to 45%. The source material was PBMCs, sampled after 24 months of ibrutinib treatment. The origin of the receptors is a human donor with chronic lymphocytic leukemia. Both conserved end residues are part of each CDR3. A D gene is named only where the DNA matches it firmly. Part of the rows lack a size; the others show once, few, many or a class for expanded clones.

DNA: TGCGCCAGCAGCTTGGAGGGGGGAGGCACAGATACGCAGTATTTT; CDR3: CASSLEGGGTDTQYF; size: few; V: TRBV5-1; D: .; J: TRBJ2-3
DNA: TGTGCCAGCAGAGGACAGGGAGGGGAAAAACTGTTTTTT; CDR3: CASRGQGGEKLFF; size: .; V: TRBV2; D: TRBD1; J: TRBJ1-4
DNA: TGTGCCAGCAGCACCCTAACGACAGGTCTCACTGAAGCTTTCTTT; CDR3: CASSTLTTGLTEAFF; size: .; V: TRBV7-2; D: .; J: TRBJ1-1
DNA: TGCGCCAGCAGCTTGGAACTCGTATACAATGAGCAGTTCTTC; CDR3: CASSLELVYNEQFF; size: .; V: TRBV5-1; D: .; J: TRBJ2-1
DNA: TGCAGCGTTGGGACTAGCGGGGGGCCGCAGTACTTC; CDR3: CSVGTSGGPQYF; size: .; V: TRBV29-1; D: TRBD2; J: TRBJ2-4
DNA: TGCGCCCGCACGGGGGGGCGGAACACCGGGGAGCTGTTTTTT; CDR3: CARTGGRNTGELFF; size: .; V: TRBV5-1; D: TRBD2; J: TRBJ2-2
DNA: TGTGCCAGTAGAAAAACCGGGGATACGCAGTATTTT; CDR3: CASRKTGDTQYF; size: .; V: TRBV19; D: .; J: TRBJ2-3
DNA: TGCAGCGTGACAGGTGGCTCTGGGGCCAACGTCCTGACTTTC; CDR3: CSVTGGSGANVLTF; size: .; V: TRBV29-1; D: .; J: TRBJ2-6
DNA: TGTGCCAGTAGTATGTTCCCTAGGCCGGCATACGAGCAGTACTTC; CDR3: CASSMFPRPAYEQYF; size: few; V: TRBV19; D: .; J: TRBJ2-7
DNA: TGCACCAGCAGCCACGAACGGGGTTCTGGAGGGGAACCTTTCTCTGGAAACACCATATATTTT; CDR3: CTSSHERGSGGEPFSGNTIYF; size: .; V: TRBV1; D: .; J: TRBJ1-3
DNA: TGTGCCAGTAGGGGACAATCGATCAATCAGCCCCAGCATTTT; CDR3: CASRGQSINQPQHF; size: .; V: TRBV19; D: .; J: TRBJ1-5
DNA: TGTGCCAGCAGTCCACAGGGCAGAGATACGCAGTATTTT; CDR3: CASSPQGRDTQYF; size: .; V: TRBV27; D: .; J: TRBJ2-3
DNA: TGCGCCAGCAGCCCCAGCGGGGGAAGTCGAGGGAAAGAGACCCAGTACTTC; CDR3: CASSPSGGSRGKETQYF; size: .; V: TRBV4-1; D: TRBD2; J: TRBJ2-5
DNA: TGCGCCAGCAGGCCGGCACAGAACAACTATGGCTACACCTTC; CDR3: CASRPAQNNYGYTF; size: few; V: TRBV5-1; D: .; J: TRBJ1-2
DNA: TGTGCCAGCACCGAGGGGGGAGATACTCACCCTGGGGCCAACGTCCTGACTTTC; CDR3: CASTEGGDTHPGANVLTF; size: .; V: TRBV21-1; D: .; J: TRBJ2-6
DNA: TGCGCCAGCAGCTTGGGGGACGCCAGCTCCTACGAGCAGTACTTC; CDR3: CASSLGDASSYEQYF; size: .; V: TRBV5-1; D: .; J: TRBJ2-7
DNA: TGTGCCTTAAGGACAGGGTCAACGGGGAGCAATCAGCCCCAGCATTTT; CDR3: CALRTGSTGSNQPQHF; size: .; V: TRBV30; D: TRBD1; J: TRBJ1-5
DNA: TGTGCCTGGAGATTAGGGCCTACTAGCGGGTACACAGATACGCAGTATTTT; CDR3: CAWRLGPTSGYTDTQYF; size: .; V: TRBV30; D: TRBD2; J: TRBJ2-3